This T cell receptor beta chain was recorded in a study of blood T cell repertoires in COVID-19. Assay used: immunoSEQ multiplex PCR; TCRdb lists only in-frame clones, some missing. The data hold tens of thousands of clones, with under 80% observed a single time. The receptor was isolated from a man between 65 and 85 years old with COVID-19, enrolled during active disease. Sequencing was performed on peripheral blood.

This CDR3 is CASSLNSYQETQYF. CDR3 sequence (DNA): TGTGCCAGCAGCTTAAACTCGTACCAAGAGACCCAGTACTTC. V is TRBV7-2 and J is TRBJ2-5, with unresolved D. V was pared by 2 bases and J by 0 bases, with 7 bases between. CDR1 and CDR2 from the germline V gene are SGHTA and FQGNSA. The CDR3 is 14 residues long. The full variable domain, with the rest looked up from reference TRBV7-2 and TRBJ2-5, is GAGVSQSPSNKVTEKGKDVELRCDPISGHTALYWYRQSLGQGLEFLIYFQGNSAPDKSGLPSDRFSAERTGGSVSTLTIQRTQQEDSAVYLCASSLNSYQETQYFGPGTRLLVL.